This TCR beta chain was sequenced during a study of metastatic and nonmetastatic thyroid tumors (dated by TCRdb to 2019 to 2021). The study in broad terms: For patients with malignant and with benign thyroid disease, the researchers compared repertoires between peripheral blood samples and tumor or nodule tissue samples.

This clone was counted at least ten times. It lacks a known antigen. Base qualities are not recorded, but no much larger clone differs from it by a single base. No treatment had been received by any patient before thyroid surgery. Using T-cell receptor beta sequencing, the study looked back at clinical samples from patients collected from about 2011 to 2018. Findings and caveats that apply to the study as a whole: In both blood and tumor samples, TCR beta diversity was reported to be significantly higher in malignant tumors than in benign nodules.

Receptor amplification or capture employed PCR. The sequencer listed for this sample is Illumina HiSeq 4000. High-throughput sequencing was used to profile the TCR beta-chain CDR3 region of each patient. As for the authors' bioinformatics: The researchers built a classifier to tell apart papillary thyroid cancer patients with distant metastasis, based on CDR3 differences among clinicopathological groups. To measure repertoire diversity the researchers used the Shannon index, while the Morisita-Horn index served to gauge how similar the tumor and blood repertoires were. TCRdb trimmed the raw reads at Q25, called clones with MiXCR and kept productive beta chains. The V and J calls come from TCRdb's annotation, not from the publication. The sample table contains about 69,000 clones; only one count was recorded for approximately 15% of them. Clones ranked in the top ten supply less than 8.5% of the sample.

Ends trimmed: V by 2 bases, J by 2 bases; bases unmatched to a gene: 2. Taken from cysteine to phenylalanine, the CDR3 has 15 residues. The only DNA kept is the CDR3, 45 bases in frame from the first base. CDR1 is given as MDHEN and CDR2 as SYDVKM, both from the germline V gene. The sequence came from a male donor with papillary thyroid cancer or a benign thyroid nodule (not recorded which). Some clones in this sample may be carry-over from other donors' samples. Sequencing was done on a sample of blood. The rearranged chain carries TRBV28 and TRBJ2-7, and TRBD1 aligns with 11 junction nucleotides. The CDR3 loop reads CASSLLGQGAYEQYF. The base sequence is TGTGCCAGCAGTTTACTGGGACAGGGGGCCTACGAGCAGTACTTC.